The TCR beta chain under discussion was sequenced for a study of blood T cell repertoires in COVID-19. Study background: Acute-phase and convalescent COVID-19 samples originated in the United States, Italy and Spain. T cells, B-cell-depleted T cells, or PBMCs supplied cDNA or gDNA.

V lost 1 base and J lost 2, with 12 bases in between. Germline V gene lookup returns CDR1 MGHRA and CDR2 YSYEKL. This CDR3 is built from 15 residues. Authors' analysis steps: Reference gene primers were amplified, and this amplification served to estimate nucleated cell counts. Sequenced by immunoSEQ multiplex PCR; TCRdb stores in-frame clones only, minus some. The V and J calls and the clone size are those of that table, but D and trimming were determined from the DNA. The table includes a few hundred thousand clones, roughly 90% detected once. This clone was found a few times. Material for sequencing was peripheral blood. This chain connects TRBV4-1 to TRBJ2-7; tentative D call: TRBD2 (6 bases). The TCR originated in a man aged 55 to 69 with acute or convalescent COVID-19. The CDR3 here is CASSQGQGGTYEQYF. The CDR3 DNA follows: TGCGCCAGCAGCCAAGGGCAGGGAGGAACCTACGAGCAGTACTTC.